The sample holds one count of the clone carrying this TCR beta chain. The data derive from a study of shared clonotypes between healthy human individuals. About the study: Used for every donor were three CD4 naive, three CD4 memory, two CD8 naive and one CD8 memory plate.

Sequencing used immunoSEQ multiplex PCR; TCRdb keeps in-frame clones, though not all of them. The table shows about 580,000 clones, with 95% to 98% occurring only once. Terminally differentiated effector memory CD45RA+ cells were excluded by CCR7 positive selection of CD45RO-negative cells. This CDR3 contains 14 residues. Germline V gene sequence: CDR1 MNHEY, CDR2 SVGAGI. V lost 6 bases and J lost 3; bases outside the gene matches: 0. This sequence was found in a man aged 25 to 45 in good health. Sequencing was performed on naive CD8+ T cells sorted from blood. The J gene is TRBJ2-1, the V gene TRBV6-5, with 12 positions matching TRBD2. CDR3 sequence: CASRLAGGYNEQFF. Written as DNA, the CDR3 is TGTGCCAGCAGACTAGCGGGAGGCTACAATGAGCAGTTCTTC.